The sequence of this T cell receptor (beta chain) was determined in a study of cytomegalovirus exposure and HLA in healthy donors. The study, taken as a whole, reports: Cytomegalovirus association was listed for under 200 TCR beta chains.

Points on this clone: No antigen is known for it. Sequence at one end of the junction differs from germline and may be a read error.

Germline V gives CDR1 MNHNS, CDR2 SASEGT. The CDR3 runs to 13 residues. Primers: 60 Vbeta forward and 13 Jbeta reverse. Produced via immunoSEQ multiplex PCR; TCRdb's table is partial and in-frame only. The sample has over 100,000 clones; 70% to 80% are singletons. J is TRBJ2-5 and V is TRBV6-1; D might be TRBD1 (6 bases). This TCR was sampled from a female donor in good health and CMV-seronegative. The sample comprised PBMCs. CDR3 sequence (DNA): TGTACCAGCAGTCGACAGGACGGAGAGACCCAGTACTTC. Protein sequence: CTSSRQDGETQYF.